This T cell receptor beta chain was observed in a study of T cells in tumors after PD-1 blockade. Background on the study: No patient had prior checkpoint blockade, systemic immunosuppression, or radiotherapy within 4 weeks. Treatment was either pembrolizumab 200 mg every 3 weeks or cemiplimab 350 mg every 2 weeks. A subset received ongoing vismodegib 150 mg daily alongside anti-PD-1 therapy. Peripheral blood samples averaged around 40,000 unique clonotypes and roughly 110,000 templates.

V lost 4 bases to trimming and J lost 3 bases; unmatched junction nucleotides: 8. This CDR3 comprises 15 residues. Germline-derived CDR1 and CDR2 are MGHRA and YSYEKL. Profiled with immunoSEQ multiplex PCR; TCRdb holds only in-frame clones, not every one. The data hold about 21,000 clones, with 65% to 85% observed a single time. The chain employs TRBV4-1 and TRBJ2-7, with TRBD2 matching over 8 bases. The sequence was collected from a human donor with advanced basal cell or squamous cell carcinoma (not recorded which). The material sequenced was PBMCs, taken after anti-PD-1 therapy. In DNA form, the CDR3 reads TGCGCCAGCAGCCCCCAAGCGGGAGTATACTACGAGCAGTACTTC. Its protein product is CASSPQAGVYYEQYF.